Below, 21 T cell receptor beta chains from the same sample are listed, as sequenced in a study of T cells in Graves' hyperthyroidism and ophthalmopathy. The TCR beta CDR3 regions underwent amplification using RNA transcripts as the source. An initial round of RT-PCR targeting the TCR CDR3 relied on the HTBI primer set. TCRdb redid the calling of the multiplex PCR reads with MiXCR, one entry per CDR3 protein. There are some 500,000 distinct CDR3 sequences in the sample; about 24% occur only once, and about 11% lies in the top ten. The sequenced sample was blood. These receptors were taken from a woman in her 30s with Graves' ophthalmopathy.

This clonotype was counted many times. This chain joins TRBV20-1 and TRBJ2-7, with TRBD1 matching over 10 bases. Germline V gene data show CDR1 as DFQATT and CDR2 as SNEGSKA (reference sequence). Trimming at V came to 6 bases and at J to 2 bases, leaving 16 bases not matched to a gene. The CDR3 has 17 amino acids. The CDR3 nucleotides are TGCAGTGCCGACGGGGACAGGGGTCTACCTCCTACCTACGAGCAGTACTTC. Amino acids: CSADGDRGLPPTYEQYF.

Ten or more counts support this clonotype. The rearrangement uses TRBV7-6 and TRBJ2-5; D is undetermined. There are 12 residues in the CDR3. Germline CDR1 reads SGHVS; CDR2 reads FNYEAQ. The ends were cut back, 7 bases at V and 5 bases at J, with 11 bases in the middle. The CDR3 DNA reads TGTGCCAGCACCCTAGTCGGGGAGACCCAGTACTTC. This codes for CASTLVGETQYF.

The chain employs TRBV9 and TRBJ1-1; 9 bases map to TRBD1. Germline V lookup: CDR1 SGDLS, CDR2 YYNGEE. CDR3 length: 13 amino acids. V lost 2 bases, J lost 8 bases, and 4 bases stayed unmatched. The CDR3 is CASSVTGTGEAFF. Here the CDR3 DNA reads TGTGCCAGCAGCGTCACCGGGACAGGGGAAGCTTTCTTT.

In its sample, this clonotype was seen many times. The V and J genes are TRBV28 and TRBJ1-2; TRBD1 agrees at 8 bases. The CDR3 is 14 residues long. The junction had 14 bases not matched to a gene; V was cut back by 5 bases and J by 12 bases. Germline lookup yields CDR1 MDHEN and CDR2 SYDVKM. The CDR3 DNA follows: TGTGCCAGCAGTGCCTCGACTTGGACAGGGAGAAACACCTTC. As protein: CASSASTWTGRNTF.

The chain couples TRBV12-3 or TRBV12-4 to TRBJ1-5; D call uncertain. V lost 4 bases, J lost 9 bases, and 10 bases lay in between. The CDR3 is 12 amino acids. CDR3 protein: CASSSFERPQHF. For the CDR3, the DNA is TGTGCCAGCAGTTCATTTGAGCGGCCCCAGCATTTT.

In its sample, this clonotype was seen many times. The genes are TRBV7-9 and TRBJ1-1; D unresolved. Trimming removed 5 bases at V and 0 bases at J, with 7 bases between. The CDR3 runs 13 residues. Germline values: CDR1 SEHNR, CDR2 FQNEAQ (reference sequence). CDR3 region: CASSREMNTEAFF. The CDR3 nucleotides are TGTGCCAGCAGCCGGGAGATGAACACTGAAGCTTTCTTT.

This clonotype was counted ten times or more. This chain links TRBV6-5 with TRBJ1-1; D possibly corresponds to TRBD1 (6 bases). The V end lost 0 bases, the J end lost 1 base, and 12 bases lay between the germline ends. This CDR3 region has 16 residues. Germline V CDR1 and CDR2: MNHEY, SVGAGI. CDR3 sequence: CASSYSRTEENTEAFF. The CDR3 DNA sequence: TGTGCCAGCAGTTACTCCCGGACAGAAGAGAACACTGAAGCTTTCTTT.

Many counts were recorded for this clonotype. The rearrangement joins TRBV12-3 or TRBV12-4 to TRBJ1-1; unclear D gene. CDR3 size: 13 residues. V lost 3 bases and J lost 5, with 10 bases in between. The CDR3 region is CASSFQRRTEAFF. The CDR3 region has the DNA TGTGCCAGCAGTTTCCAGAGACGGACTGAAGCTTTCTTT.

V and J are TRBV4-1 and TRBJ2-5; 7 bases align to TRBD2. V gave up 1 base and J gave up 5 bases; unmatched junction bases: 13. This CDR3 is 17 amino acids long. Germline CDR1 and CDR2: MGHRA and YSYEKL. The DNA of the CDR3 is TGCGCCAGCAGCCAAGGAGGAGGCGGGGGTCGCTTGGAGACCCAGTACTTC. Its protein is CASSQGGGGGRLETQYF.

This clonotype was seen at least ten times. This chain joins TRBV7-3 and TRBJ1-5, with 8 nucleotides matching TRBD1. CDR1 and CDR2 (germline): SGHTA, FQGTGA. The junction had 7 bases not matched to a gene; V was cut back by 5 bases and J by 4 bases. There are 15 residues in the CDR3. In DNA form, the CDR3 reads TGTGCCAGCAGCAAGGGACAGGAGCAGAATCAGCCCCAGCATTTT. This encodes CASSKGQEQNQPQHF.

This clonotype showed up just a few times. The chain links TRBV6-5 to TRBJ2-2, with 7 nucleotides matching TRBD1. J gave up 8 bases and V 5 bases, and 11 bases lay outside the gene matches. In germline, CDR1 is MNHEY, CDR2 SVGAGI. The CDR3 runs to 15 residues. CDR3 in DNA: TGTGCCAGCAGTAGAGACAGGGTATTGTCGGGGGAGCTGTTTTTT. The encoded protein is CASSRDRVLSGELFF.

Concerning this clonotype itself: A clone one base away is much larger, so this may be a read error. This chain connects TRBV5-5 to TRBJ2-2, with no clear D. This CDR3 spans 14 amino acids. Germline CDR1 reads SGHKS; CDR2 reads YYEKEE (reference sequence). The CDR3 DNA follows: TGTGCCAGCAGCTTCTCACTGAACATCGGGGAGCTGTTTTTT. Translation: CASSFSLNIGELFF.

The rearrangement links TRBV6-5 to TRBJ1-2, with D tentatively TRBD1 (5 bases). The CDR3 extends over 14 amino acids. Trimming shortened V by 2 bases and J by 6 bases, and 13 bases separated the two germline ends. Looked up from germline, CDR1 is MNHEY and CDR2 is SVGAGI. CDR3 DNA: TGTGCCAGCAGTTACACCGACAGCCCCGATGGCTACACCTTC. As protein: CASSYTDSPDGYTF.

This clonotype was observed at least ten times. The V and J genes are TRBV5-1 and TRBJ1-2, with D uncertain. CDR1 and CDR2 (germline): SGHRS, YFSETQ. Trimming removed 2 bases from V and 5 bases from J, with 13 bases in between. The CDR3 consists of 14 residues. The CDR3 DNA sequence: TGCGCCAGCAGCTTAGATTCGTCTATTTATGGCTACACCTTC. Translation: CASSLDSSIYGYTF.

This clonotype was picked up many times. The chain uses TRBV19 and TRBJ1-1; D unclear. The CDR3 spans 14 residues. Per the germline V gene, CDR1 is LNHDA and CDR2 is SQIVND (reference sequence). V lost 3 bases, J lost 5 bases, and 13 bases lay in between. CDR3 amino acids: CASSIAGGGTEAFF. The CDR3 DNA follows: TGTGCCAGTAGTATTGCGGGAGGAGGAACTGAAGCTTTCTTT. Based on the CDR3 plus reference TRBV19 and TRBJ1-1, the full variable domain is DGGITQSPKYLFRKEGQNVTLSCEQNLNHDAMYWYRQDPGQGLRLIYYSQIVNDFQKGDIAEGYSVSREKKESFPLTVTSAQKNPTAFYLCASSIAGGGTEAFFGQGTRLTVV.

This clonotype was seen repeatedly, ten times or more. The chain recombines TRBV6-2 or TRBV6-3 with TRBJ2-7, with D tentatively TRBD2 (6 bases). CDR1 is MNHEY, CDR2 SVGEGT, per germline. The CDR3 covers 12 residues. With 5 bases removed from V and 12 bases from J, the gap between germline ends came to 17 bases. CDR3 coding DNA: TGTGCCAGCAGTCATCCAGGGAGGTTGGGGTACTTC. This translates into CASSHPGRLGYF.

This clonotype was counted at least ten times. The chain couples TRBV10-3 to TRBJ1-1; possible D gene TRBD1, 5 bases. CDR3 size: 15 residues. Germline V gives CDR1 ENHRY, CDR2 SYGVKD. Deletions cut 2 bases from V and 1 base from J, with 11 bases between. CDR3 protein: CAISETSQGNTEAFF. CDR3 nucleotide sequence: TGTGCCATCAGTGAGACTAGTCAGGGGAACACTGAAGCTTTCTTT.

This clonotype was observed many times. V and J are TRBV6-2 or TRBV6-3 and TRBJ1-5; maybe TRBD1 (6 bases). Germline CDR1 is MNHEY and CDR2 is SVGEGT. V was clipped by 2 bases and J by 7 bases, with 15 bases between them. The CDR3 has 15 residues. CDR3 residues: CASSYIEGGRQPQHF. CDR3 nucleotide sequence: TGTGCCAGCAGTTACATCGAGGGGGGTAGGCAGCCCCAGCATTTT.

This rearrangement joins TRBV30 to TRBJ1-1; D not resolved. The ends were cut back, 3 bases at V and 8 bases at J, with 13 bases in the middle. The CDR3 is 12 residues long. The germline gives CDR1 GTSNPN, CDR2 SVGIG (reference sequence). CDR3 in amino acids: CAWSRGRAEAFF. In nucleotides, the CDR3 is TGTGCCTGGAGCCGGGGTAGGGCAGAAGCTTTCTTT.

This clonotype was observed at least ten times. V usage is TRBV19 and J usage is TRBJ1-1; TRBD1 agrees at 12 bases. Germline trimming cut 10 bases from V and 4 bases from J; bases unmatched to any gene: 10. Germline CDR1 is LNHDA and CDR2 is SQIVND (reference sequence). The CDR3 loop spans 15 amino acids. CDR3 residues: CATRGDRGQGTEAFF. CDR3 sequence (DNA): TGTGCCACCAGAGGGGACAGGGGGCAGGGCACTGAAGCTTTCTTT. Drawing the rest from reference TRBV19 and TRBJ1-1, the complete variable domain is DGGITQSPKYLFRKEGQNVTLSCEQNLNHDAMYWYRQDPGQGLRLIYYSQIVNDFQKGDIAEGYSVSREKKESFPLTVTSAQKNPTAFYLCATRGDRGQGTEAFFGQGTRLTVV.

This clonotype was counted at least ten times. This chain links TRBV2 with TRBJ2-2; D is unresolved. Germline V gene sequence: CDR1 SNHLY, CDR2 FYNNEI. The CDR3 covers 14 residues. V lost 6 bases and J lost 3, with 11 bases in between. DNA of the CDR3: TGTGCCAGCAGCGCCTGGATGGACACCGGGGAGCTGTTTTTT. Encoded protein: CASSAWMDTGELFF.